These 9 T cell receptor beta chains came from one sample sequenced in a study of preoperative IRX-2 immunotherapy in early breast cancer. The treatment was: preoperative locoregional IRX-2 cytokine immunotherapy. Assay used: immunoSEQ multiplex PCR; TCRdb lists only in-frame clones, some missing. The data hold more than 20,000 clones, with about 83% observed a single time. This sample comprised lymph node tissue, obtained before IRX-2 immunotherapy. Receptor source: a human donor with breast cancer.

The chain recombines TRBV19 with TRBJ1-2; no firm D call. The germline gives CDR1 LNHDA, CDR2 SQIVND (reference sequence). This CDR3 comprises 13 residues. With 9 bases removed from V and 4 bases from J, the gap between germline ends came to 15 bases. For the CDR3, the DNA is TGTGCCAGCCGAGGAGCCCGGGGCTATGGCTACACCTTC. As protein: CASRGARGYGYTF.

V gene TRBV6-7 combines with J gene TRBJ2-1; TRBD1 is a possible D gene (6 bases). TRBV6-7 is an ORF, with its function uncertain. The ends were cut back, 6 bases at V and 5 bases at J, with 14 bases in the middle. The CDR3 is 14 residues long. The CDR3 here is CASSYGTTDNEQFF. CDR3 nucleotide sequence: TGTGCCAGCAGCTACGGGACAACCGACAATGAGCAGTTCTTC.

J is TRBJ1-2 and V is TRBV19; TRBD1 might be the D (6 bases). CDR1 and CDR2 from the germline V gene are LNHDA and SQIVND (reference sequence). V was trimmed by 0 bases and J by 4 bases, leaving 15 bases between them. This CDR3 contains 16 residues. The CDR3 loop is CASSIDPLDRIYGYTF. As DNA, the CDR3 is TGTGCCAGTAGTATAGATCCCCTCGACAGGATCTATGGCTACACCTTC.

The CDR3 DNA is TGTGCCATCAGTGAGGTGGACAGGGGCACTGAAGCTTTCTTT. Amino acid sequence: CAISEVDRGTEAFF. The chain has TRBV10-3 and TRBJ1-1; 9 positions match TRBD1. The length of the CDR3 is 14 residues. V was pared by 2 bases and J by 4 bases, with 2 bases of the junction left unmatched. Germline V gives CDR1 ENHRY, CDR2 SYGVKD.

The V and J genes are TRBV4-1 and TRBJ2-7; possibly TRBD2 for D (6 bases). V lost 3 bases, J lost 5 bases, and 14 bases lay in between. The CDR3 runs 14 residues. The germline gives CDR1 MGHRA, CDR2 YSYEKL. The CDR3 region has the DNA TGCGCCAGCAGCCAGACGGGACTTTGGGACGAGCAGTACTTC. It is translated as CASSQTGLWDEQYF.

The V gene is TRBV6-8, the J gene TRBJ2-5; D is possibly TRBD2 (6 bases). The CDR3 is 14 residues long. The V and J ends lost 0 bases and 5 bases respectively, with 10 bases between them. CDR1 is MNHGY and CDR2 is SAAAGT in the germline V gene. CDR3 coding DNA: TGTGCCAGCAGTTACTCGAGAGGAGGGGAGACCCAGTACTTC. It specifies CASSYSRGGETQYF.

The rearrangement uses TRBV28 and TRBJ1-4; 8 nucleotides agree with TRBD1. The V and J ends lost 2 bases and 8 bases, in that order; junction bases with no gene match: 7. The CDR3 has 15 amino acids. The V gene's germline CDR1 is MDHEN and CDR2 SYDVKM. The CDR3 DNA reads as TGTGCCAGCAGTTTACTGGACAGGGTAGGGGAAAAACTGTTTTTT. This gives the protein CASSLLDRVGEKLFF.

The rearrangement joins TRBV11-3 to TRBJ1-2; D remains unclear. Between the trimmed V and J ends, which lost 5 bases and 1 base, there was a span of 20 bases. This CDR3 has 17 residues. CDR1 and CDR2 from the germline V gene are SGHNT and YENEEA. CDR3 in amino acids: CASSQPVPTTFNYGYTF. CDR3 coding DNA: TGTGCCAGCAGCCAGCCAGTTCCCACCACTTTTAACTATGGCTACACCTTC.

As DNA, the CDR3 is TGTGCCAGCAGTCTATACGTGGAGAGCACTGAAGCTTTCTTT. It codes for CASSLYVESTEAFF. The chain uses TRBV6-8 and TRBJ1-1, with D uncertain. The CDR3 spans 14 residues. Germline lookup yields CDR1 MNHGY and CDR2 SAAAGT. Deletions cut 5 bases from V and 4 bases from J, with 14 bases between.